Reported below is one T cell receptor (beta chain). As yet, its antigen is unknown. Other nucleotide sequences from this sample produce the same CDR3. Sequencing targeted expressed TCRB transcripts, as all isolated RNA had been reverse transcribed. Read counts averaged about 3.57 million for samples of naive, central memory and regulatory T cells. TCRdb's copy holds only in-frame clones and misses some; the assay was immunoSEQ multiplex PCR. The table includes fewer than 250,000 clones, roughly an eighth detected once. Looked up from germline, CDR1 is SGHTA and CDR2 is FQGNSA. This CDR3 is built from 13 residues. V was pared by 4 bases and J by 1 base, with 8 bases between. This sample is drawn from a study of beta chain features in type 1 diabetes. Study conclusions and caveats: TCRB rearrangement may or may not be influenced by HLA type; here this remained unresolved. A pattern of fewer insertions and more deletions at VDJ junctions was seen in type 1 diabetes patients.

The chain carries TRBV7-2 and TRBJ2-7; perhaps TRBD1 as D (6 bases). Sequencing was done on a sample of naive CD4+ T cells from blood. The source is a woman in her thirties or forties in good health. CDR3 residues: CASSSQGSYEQYF. CDR3 bases: TGTGCCAGCAGCTCACAGGGATCCTACGAGCAGTACTTC.